Reported below is one T cell receptor beta chain. Its antigen is not identified. Sequenced by immunoSEQ multiplex PCR; TCRdb stores in-frame clones only, minus some. The sample has 150,000 to 180,000 clones; 88% are singletons. This sample stems from a study of T cell responses to AZD1222 COVID-19 vaccine. General observations from the study: Repertoires were obtained only post-peak T cell response.

The junction had 6 bases not matched to a gene; V was cut back by 5 bases and J by 4 bases. CDR1 and CDR2 from the germline V gene are MNHEY and SVGAGI. The CDR3 runs 15 residues. This sample comprised peripheral blood, obtained on day 0 of AZD1222 vaccination. The TCR comes from an adult in good health. The genes are TRBV6-5 and TRBJ2-2; TRBD2 agrees at 8 bases. CDR3 DNA sequence: TGTGCCAGCAGTCCCAACGCGGGGGGCACCGGGGAGCTGTTTTTT. Translation: CASSPNAGGTGELFF.